The TCR beta chain under discussion was sequenced for a study of STAT3 mutations in large granular lymphocyte leukemia. At the level of the study: Immunosuppressive therapy was given to more than half of T-LGLL patients.

Concerning this clone itself: Its target is not known.

Overall study findings and caveats: Every T-cell large granular lymphocyte leukemia patient had at least one immunodominant TCR beta clonotype.

The CDR3 is 16 amino acids. Germline CDR1 LNHDA, CDR2 SQIVND (reference sequence). Trimming pared 5 bases from V and 5 bases from J, leaving 20 bases between. The data were produced by immunoSEQ multiplex PCR, yet TCRdb's version contains in-frame clones alone and is incomplete. This table holds tens of thousands of clones, roughly 86% found once. The sequenced sample consisted of peripheral blood mononuclear cells. This sequence was found in a man between 60 and 70 years old with T-cell large granular lymphocyte leukemia. Some clones in this sample may be carry-over from other donors' samples. V is TRBV19 and J is TRBJ2-3; possibly TRBD1 for D (5 bases). The CDR3 is CASSPMGRLEGDTQYF. The CDR3 coding sequence is TGTGCCAGTAGTCCCATGGGGCGACTTGAAGGAGATACGCAGTATTTT.